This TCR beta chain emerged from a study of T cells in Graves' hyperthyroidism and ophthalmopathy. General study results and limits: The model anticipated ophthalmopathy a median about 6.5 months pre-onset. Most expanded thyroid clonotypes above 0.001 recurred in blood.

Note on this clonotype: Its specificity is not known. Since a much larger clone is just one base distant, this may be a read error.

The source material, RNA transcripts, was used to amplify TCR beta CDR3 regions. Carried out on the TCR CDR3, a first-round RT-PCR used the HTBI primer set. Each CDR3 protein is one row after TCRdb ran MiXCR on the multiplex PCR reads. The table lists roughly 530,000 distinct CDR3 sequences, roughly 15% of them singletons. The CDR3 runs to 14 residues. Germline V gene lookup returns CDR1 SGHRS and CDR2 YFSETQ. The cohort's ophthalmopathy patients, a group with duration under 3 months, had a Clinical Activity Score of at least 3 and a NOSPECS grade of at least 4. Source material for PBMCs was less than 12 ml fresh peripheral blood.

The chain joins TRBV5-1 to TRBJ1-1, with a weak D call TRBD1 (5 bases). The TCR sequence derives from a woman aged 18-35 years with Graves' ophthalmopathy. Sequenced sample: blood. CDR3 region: CASSSRGTNTGAFF. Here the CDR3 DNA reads TGCGCCAGCAGCTCCAGAGGGACGAACACTGGAGCTTTCTTT.